Below, 9 T cell receptor beta chains from the same sample are listed, as sequenced in a study of type 1 regulatory T cells. TCRdb independently ran MiXCR on the reads; one entry per CDR3 protein. The table has 60,000 to 80,000 distinct CDR3 sequences, nearly 65% seen once. These receptors' antigens are unknown. Sequencing was carried out using cultured T cells, either the whole culture or a sorted T cell fraction (not recorded which). The sample's subset: Tr1-enriched cell product generated in vitro against host alloantigens. These TCRs come from a human donor in good health.

The rearrangement joins TRBV5-1 to TRBJ2-3; no reliable D call. Looked up from germline, CDR1 is SGHRS and CDR2 is YFSETQ. Trimming removed 3 bases at V and 0 bases at J, with 2 bases between. This CDR3 has 12 residues. CDR3 DNA sequence: TGCGCCAGCAGCTATAGCACAGATACGCAGTATTTT. Its translation: CASSYSTDTQYF.

In its sample, this clonotype was seen a few times. V is TRBV5-1 and J is TRBJ2-3, with D tentatively TRBD2 (5 bases). Germline V gives CDR1 SGHRS, CDR2 YFSETQ. Trimming took 0 bases from V and 2 from J, leaving 10 bases between them. This CDR3 contains 15 residues. The CDR3, as DNA: TGCGCCAGCAGCTTGGATGGCGGGCCCACAGATACGCAGTATTTT. As protein: CASSLDGGPTDTQYF.

In its sample, this clonotype was seen a few times. This rearrangement joins TRBV5-6 to TRBJ2-2; D is undetermined. CDR3 length: 16 amino acids. Germline CDR1 reads SGHDT; CDR2 reads YYEEEE. The V and J ends lost 0 bases and 0 bases respectively, with 9 bases between them. This CDR3 is CASSLGPTTNTGELFF. DNA of the CDR3: TGTGCCAGCAGCTTGGGACCGACGACGAACACCGGGGAGCTGTTTTTT.

This chain connects TRBV7-9 to TRBJ2-1; 7 bases agree with TRBD2. CDR1 is SEHNR, CDR2 FQNEAQ, per germline (reference sequence). Trimming took 3 bases from V and 4 from J; bases not matched to a gene: 12. The CDR3 loop spans 17 amino acids. Here the CDR3 reads CASSFPGQAGEYNEQFF. As DNA, the CDR3 is TGTGCCAGCAGCTTCCCTGGTCAGGCGGGAGAATACAATGAGCAGTTCTTC.

The rearrangement links TRBV24-1 to TRBJ2-2; 13 bases fit TRBD2. V shed 0 bases, J shed 3 bases, and the junction held 3 bases outside the gene matches. CDR3 length: 18 amino acids. Germline V gives CDR1 KGHDR, CDR2 SFDVKD. CDR3 coding DNA: TGTGCCACCAGTGATTTGGGACTAGCGGGAGTCGACACCGGGGAGCTGTTTTTT. It codes for CATSDLGLAGVDTGELFF.

V usage is TRBV7-2 and J usage is TRBJ1-1; D is undetermined. Trimming left V 5 bases short and J 2 bases short, with 12 bases between. Germline V gene data show CDR1 as SGHTA and CDR2 as FQGNSA. The CDR3 consists of 14 residues. The CDR3, as DNA: TGTGCCAGCAGCCGAACCCGGATAAACACTGAAGCTTTCTTT. Its translation is CASSRTRINTEAFF.

This chain uses TRBV20-1 with TRBJ1-6, with 9 bases matching TRBD1. Germline V gene data show CDR1 as DFQATT and CDR2 as SNEGSKA (reference sequence). There are 14 residues in the CDR3. Trimming removed 2 bases from V and 8 bases from J; junction bases left unmatched: 4. The CDR3 here is CSARQRTGDSPLHF. Written as DNA, the CDR3 is TGCAGTGCTAGACAAAGGACAGGGGATTCACCCCTCCACTTT.

The gene calls are TRBV2 and TRBJ2-7; maybe TRBD1 (6 bases). The germline V gene encodes CDR1 SNHLY and CDR2 FYNNEI. This CDR3 is 13 amino acids long. Trimming removed 6 bases from V and 5 bases from J, with 14 bases in between. CDR3 nucleotides: TGTGCCAGCAGGAGGGAACAGGGTAACGAGCAGTACTTC. Encoded protein: CASRREQGNEQYF.

This clonotype was detected ten times or more. The gene calls are TRBV5-1 and TRBJ2-7; 11 bases fit TRBD1. This CDR3 has 15 residues. CDR1 and CDR2 from the germline V gene are SGHRS and YFSETQ. Trimming at V came to 0 bases and at J to 6 bases, leaving 5 bases not matched to a gene. The CDR3 DNA sequence: TGCGCCAGCAGCTTGGAGGGACAGGGGGTAAGCGAGCAGTACTTC. Its translation is CASSLEGQGVSEQYF.